The rows below give T cell receptor beta chains drawn from one sample of a study of regulatory T cells in long-lasting Graves disease. TCRdb called the multiplex PCR reads again in MiXCR, with one record for every CDR3 protein. In the table there are roughly 320,000 distinct CDR3 sequences, 16% of which are singletons. Separately, the same data were catalogued under a study of T cells in Graves' hyperthyroidism and ophthalmopathy.

The specimen comprised peripheral blood mononuclear cells (PBMCs), sampled at new diagnosis, from a patient treated with antithyroid drugs. These receptors originate from a man in his forties with Graves disease. The CDR3 runs from the conserved cysteine through the conserved F or W. The order of the fields is D gene, CDR3 length, clone size, V gene, J gene, CDR3 protein, CDR3 DNA. The D gene is left open where the match is weak. The size of a clone is reported for some rows only, either as once, few or many, or as a class for expanded clones.

>.|13|many|TRBV20-1|TRBJ2-5
CSARDRLRETQYF
TGCAGTGCTAGAGATCGGCTACGAGAGACCCAGTACTTC
>.|15|few|TRBV11-2|TRBJ2-7
CASSSHPDSSYEQYF
TGTGCCAGCAGCTCGCACCCGGACAGCTCCTACGAGCAGTACTTC
>TRBD2|20|.|TRBV4-2|TRBJ2-5
CASSQDQRLAGEWYQETQYF
TGTGCCAGCAGCCAAGATCAGAGGCTAGCGGGGGAATGGTACCAAGAGACCCAGTACTTC
>.|12|.|TRBV30|TRBJ2-5
CAWRAGHATQYF
TGTGCCTGGAGAGCAGGGCATGCGACCCAGTACTTC
>TRBD1|16|many|TRBV5-1|TRBJ2-6
CASSLDPGQGANVLTF
TGCGCCAGCAGCTTGGATCCGGGACAGGGAGCCAACGTCCTGACTTTC
>.|16|many|TRBV18|TRBJ2-3
CASSPPEGLRTDTQYF
TGTGCCAGCTCACCACCCGAAGGGCTCCGCACAGATACGCAGTATTTT
>.|15|many|TRBV2|TRBJ2-6
CASSEFGVGANVLTF
TGTGCCAGCAGTGAATTCGGGGTTGGGGCCAACGTCCTGACTTTC
>.|17|few|TRBV6-5|TRBJ2-2
CASSLVGSFFNTGELFF
TGTGCCAGCAGTTTAGTCGGATCCTTTTTTAACACCGGGGAGCTGTTTTTT
>.|13|many|TRBV27|TRBJ2-3
CASSLRETDTQYF
TGTGCCAGCAGTTTACGGGAAACAGATACGCAGTATTTT
>TRBD1|19|few|TRBV7-2|TRBJ1-6
CASSLGGFGGQGARSPLHF
TGTGCCAGCAGCTTAGGAGGGTTTGGGGGACAGGGGGCGCGATCACCCCTCCACTTT
>.|14|.|TRBV12-3/TRBV12-4|TRBJ1-2
CASSLNAAYYGYTF
TGTGCCAGCAGTTTAAATGCAGCGTACTATGGCTACACCTTC
>.|16|.|TRBV5-1|TRBJ1-4
CASSLHQSTTNEKLFF
TGCGCCAGCAGCTTGCATCAGTCAACAACTAATGAAAAACTGTTTTTT
>.|15|few|TRBV5-1|TRBJ2-1
CASSLAESSYNEQFF
TGCGCCAGCAGCTTGGCAGAGAGCTCCTACAATGAGCAGTTCTTC
>TRBD1|15|many|TRBV29-1|TRBJ1-1
CSVGDPTGGMREAFF
TGCAGCGTTGGCGACCCGACAGGGGGCATGAGGGAAGCTTTCTTT
>TRBD1|16|few|TRBV5-1|TRBJ2-1
CASSQSPGQGANEQFF
TGCGCCAGCAGCCAATCACCGGGACAGGGGGCCAATGAGCAGTTCTTC
>TRBD1|16|few|TRBV9|TRBJ1-3
CASSAGTGSSGNTIYF
TGTGCCAGCAGCGCAGGGACAGGGTCCTCTGGAAACACCATATATTTT
>.|18|many|TRBV13|TRBJ1-3
CASSSETWHTSSGNTIYF
TGTGCCAGCAGCTCCGAGACGTGGCATACGAGCTCTGGAAACACCATATATTTT
>TRBD2|15|.|TRBV7-9|TRBJ2-7
CASSPTPREGYEQYF
TGTGCCAGCAGCCCAACACCCAGGGAGGGATACGAGCAGTACTTC
>.|17|many|TRBV2|TRBJ2-1
CASSEKRIAEAGNEQFF
TGTGCCAGCAGTGAAAAGCGCATAGCGGAGGCGGGGAATGAGCAGTTCTTC
>.|13|many|TRBV11-3|TRBJ2-5
CASSLFDQETQYF
TGTGCCAGCAGCTTATTTGACCAAGAGACCCAGTACTTC
>.|15|.|TRBV5-6|TRBJ1-1
CASSLDSTFGAEAFF
TGTGCCAGCAGCTTGGACTCCACTTTCGGCGCTGAAGCTTTCTTT
>.|14|many|TRBV28|TRBJ1-2
CASSSGTYGPSYTF
TGTGCCAGCAGCTCCGGGACGTACGGGCCTAGCTACACCTTC
>.|14|many|TRBV7-2|TRBJ2-7
CASSLGGTRVEQYF
TGTGCCAGCAGCTTAGGAGGGACGCGGGTCGAGCAGTACTTC
>TRBD1|15|many|TRBV11-2|TRBJ2-7
CASSSTGTGAGEQYF
TGTGCCAGCAGCTCGACCGGGACAGGAGCTGGCGAGCAGTACTTC
>.|13|many|TRBV11-1|TRBJ1-1
CASSLDRSAEAFF
TGTGCCAGCAGCTTAGATCGGAGCGCTGAAGCTTTCTTT
>.|15|few|TRBV28|TRBJ2-7
CASSLWQAGTYEQYF
TGTGCCAGCAGTTTATGGCAGGCGGGGACCTACGAGCAGTACTTC
>TRBD2|18|few|TRBV5-1|TRBJ2-1
CASSQKGSGGGSYNEQFF
TGCGCCAGCAGCCAAAAGGGGAGCGGGGGGGGCTCCTACAATGAGCAGTTCTTC
>.|15|many|TRBV28|TRBJ2-5
CASSLGGRPEETQYF
TGTGCCAGCAGTTTAGGGGGCCGTCCCGAAGAGACCCAGTACTTC
>.|18|few|TRBV4-3|TRBJ1-4
CASSQDLPPGTTNEKLFF
TGCGCCAGCAGCCAAGATCTACCCCCCGGGACGACAAATGAAAAACTGTTTTTT
>.|18|.|TRBV9|TRBJ2-5
CASSVGGRLFLLQETQYF
TGTGCCAGCAGCGTAGGGGGGCGGTTATTTTTGTTGCAAGAGACCCAGTACTTC
>TRBD1|15|many|TRBV12-3/TRBV12-4|TRBJ1-6
CASSGGQSAWGTLHF
TGTGCCAGCAGTGGGGGACAGTCGGCATGGGGTACCCTCCACTTT
>.|13|many|TRBV7-2|TRBJ2-3
CASSSTLQGTQYF
TGTGCCAGCAGCTCGACATTACAGGGTACGCAGTATTTT
>.|14|.|TRBV6-9|TRBJ1-6
CASSSSDGNSPLHF
TGTGCCAGCAGTTCCTCGGACGGAAATTCACCCCTCCACTTT
>.|13|many|TRBV27|TRBJ2-1
CASTPLGYNEQFF
TGTGCCAGCACACCTCTAGGCTACAATGAGCAGTTCTTC
>TRBD2|16|few|TRBV9|TRBJ2-5
CASSVRGGGHEETQYF
TGTGCCAGCAGCGTACGTGGCGGGGGGCATGAAGAGACCCAGTACTTC
>.|12|many|TRBV6-5|TRBJ1-2
CASSYGQGGYTF
TGTGCCAGCAGTTACGGGCAGGGTGGCTACACCTTC
>TRBD1|15|.|TRBV7-2|TRBJ2-3
CASSSYRGRTDTQYF
TGTGCCAGCAGCTCTTACAGGGGGCGGACAGATACGCAGTATTTT
>TRBD1|15|many|TRBV7-2|TRBJ2-1
CASRAPGTVYNEQFF
TGTGCCAGCAGGGCACCCGGGACAGTATACAATGAGCAGTTCTTC
>.|14|many|TRBV12-3/TRBV12-4|TRBJ1-4
CASRAPATNEKLFF
TGTGCCAGCAGGGCACCGGCAACTAATGAAAAACTGTTTTTT
>TRBD2|16|few|TRBV27|TRBJ2-1
CASGQGLAGVYNEQFF
TGTGCCAGCGGTCAGGGACTAGCGGGGGTCTACAATGAGCAGTTCTTC
>TRBD1|15|many|TRBV5-1|TRBJ1-2
CASRTGTGDLYGYTF
TGCGCCAGCAGGACCGGGACAGGGGACCTCTATGGCTACACCTTC
>.|12|few|TRBV20-1|TRBJ1-5
CSAIDRDQPQHF
TGCAGTGCTATCGACAGAGATCAGCCCCAGCATTTT
>.|16|few|TRBV20-1|TRBJ2-7
CSARDPRTPGGYEQYF
TGCAGTGCTAGAGATCCCAGGACCCCCGGGGGCTACGAGCAGTACTTC
>.|14|few|TRBV28|TRBJ2-3
CASNRRTYTDTQYF
TGTGCCAGCAACCGGCGGACCTACACAGATACGCAGTATTTT
>.|14|many|TRBV7-9|TRBJ1-1
CTSSLGGSYTEAFF
TGTACCAGCAGCTTGGGGGGGAGCTACACTGAAGCTTTCTTT
>.|17|.|TRBV24-1|TRBJ2-3
CATSDLRGAGGTDTQYF
TGTGCCACCAGTGATTTGAGGGGGGCCGGGGGCACAGATACGCAGTATTTT
>TRBD1|13|.|TRBV7-9|TRBJ1-1
CTSRPGGQTEAFF
TGTACCAGCAGACCCGGGGGACAGACTGAAGCTTTCTTT
>.|13|few|TRBV19|TRBJ1-1
CASTETPGTEAFF
TGTGCCAGTACTGAGACCCCCGGCACTGAAGCTTTCTTT
>.|14|many|TRBV12-3/TRBV12-4|TRBJ2-7
CASGYSGPRYEQYF
TGTGCCAGTGGCTACTCCGGGCCACGCTACGAGCAGTACTTC
>.|14|.|TRBV5-4|TRBJ1-2
CTSSAEQGSYGYTF
TGTACCAGCAGCGCCGAACAGGGAAGCTATGGCTACACCTTC